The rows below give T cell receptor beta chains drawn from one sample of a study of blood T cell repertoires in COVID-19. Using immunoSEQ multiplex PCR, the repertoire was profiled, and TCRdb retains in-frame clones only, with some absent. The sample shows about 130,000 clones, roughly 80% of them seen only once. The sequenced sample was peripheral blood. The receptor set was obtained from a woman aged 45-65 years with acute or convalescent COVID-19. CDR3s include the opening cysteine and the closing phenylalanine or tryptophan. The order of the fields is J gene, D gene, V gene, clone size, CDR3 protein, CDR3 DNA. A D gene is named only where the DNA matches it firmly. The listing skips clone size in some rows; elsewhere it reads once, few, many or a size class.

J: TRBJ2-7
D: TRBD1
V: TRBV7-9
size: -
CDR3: CASSLTVGTRGPPYEQYF
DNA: TGTGCCAGCAGCTTAACCGTGGGGACCAGGGGGCCACCCTACGAGCAGTACTTC

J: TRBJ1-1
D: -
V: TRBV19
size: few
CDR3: CASNTGPNTEAFF
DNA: TGTGCCAGTAATACAGGGCCTAACACTGAAGCTTTCTTT

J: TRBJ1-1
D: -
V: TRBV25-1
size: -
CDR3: CASSESGRNTEAFF
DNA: TGTGCCAGCAGTGAATCTGGCAGGAACACTGAAGCTTTCTTT

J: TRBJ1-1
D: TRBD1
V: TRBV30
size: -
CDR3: CAWVDRGRMAFF
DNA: TGTGCCTGGGTAGACAGGGGGCGAATGGCTTTCTTT

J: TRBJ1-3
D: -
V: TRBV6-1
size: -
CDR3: CASSETGPGNTIYF
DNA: TGTGCCAGCAGTGAAACAGGGCCTGGAAACACCATATATTTT

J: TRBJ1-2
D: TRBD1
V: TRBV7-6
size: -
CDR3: CASSSPQFGTGGFGYTF
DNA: TGTGCCAGCAGCTCCCCGCAATTTGGGACAGGGGGCTTTGGCTACACCTTC

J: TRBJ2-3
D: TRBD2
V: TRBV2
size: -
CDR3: CASKETSGGLGTDTQYF
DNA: TGTGCCAGCAAGGAGACTAGCGGGGGGCTTGGCACAGATACGCAGTATTTT

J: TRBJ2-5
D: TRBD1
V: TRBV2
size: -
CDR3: CASSADRGIETQYF
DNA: TGTGCCAGCAGTGCGGACAGGGGAATCGAGACCCAGTACTTC

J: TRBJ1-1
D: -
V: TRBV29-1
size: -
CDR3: CSVGGVYTEAFF
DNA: TGCAGCGTTGGGGGGGTTTATACTGAAGCTTTCTTT

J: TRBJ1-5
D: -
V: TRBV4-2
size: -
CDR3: CASSQVIGARQPQHF
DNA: TGTGCCAGCAGCCAAGTGATAGGGGCTCGACAGCCCCAGCATTTT

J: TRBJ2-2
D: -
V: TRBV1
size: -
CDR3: CTSSFIHRSGGAHVTGELFF
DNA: TGCACCAGCAGCTTTATCCACCGTAGCGGGGGGGCCCATGTCACCGGGGAGCTGTTTTTT

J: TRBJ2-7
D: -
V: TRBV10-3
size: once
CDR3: CAISEYRGKDEQYF
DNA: TGTGCCATCAGTGAGTATCGGGGGAAGGACGAGCAGTACTTC

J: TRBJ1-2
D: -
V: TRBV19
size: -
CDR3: CASSIETGYGYTF
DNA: TGTGCCAGTAGTATTGAGACAGGCTATGGCTACACCTTC

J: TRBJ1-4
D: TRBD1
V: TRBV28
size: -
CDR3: CASKGRTGSEKLFF
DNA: TGTGCCAGCAAAGGTCGGACAGGGAGTGAAAAACTGTTTTTT

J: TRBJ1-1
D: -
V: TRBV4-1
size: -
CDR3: CASSQDRIRQATISTEAFF
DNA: TGCGCCAGCAGCCAAGACCGCATCCGACAGGCGACAATAAGCACTGAAGCTTTCTTT

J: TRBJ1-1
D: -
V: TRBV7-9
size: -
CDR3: CASMLGNTEAFF
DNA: TGTGCCAGCATGCTCGGGAACACTGAAGCTTTCTTT

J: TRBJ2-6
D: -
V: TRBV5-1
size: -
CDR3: CASSRVVISGANVLTF
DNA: TGCGCCAGCAGCAGAGTAGTGATCTCTGGGGCCAACGTCCTGACTTTC